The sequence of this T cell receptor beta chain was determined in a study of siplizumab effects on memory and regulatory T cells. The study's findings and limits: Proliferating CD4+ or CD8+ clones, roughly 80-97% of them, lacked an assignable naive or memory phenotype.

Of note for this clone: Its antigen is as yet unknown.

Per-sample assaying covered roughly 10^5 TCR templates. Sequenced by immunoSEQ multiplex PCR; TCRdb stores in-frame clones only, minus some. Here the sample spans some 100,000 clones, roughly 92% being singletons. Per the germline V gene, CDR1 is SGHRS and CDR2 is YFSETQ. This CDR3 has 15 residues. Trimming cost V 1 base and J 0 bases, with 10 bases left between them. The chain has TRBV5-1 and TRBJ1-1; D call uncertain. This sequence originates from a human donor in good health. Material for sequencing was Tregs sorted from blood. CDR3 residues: CASSLYAGVNTEAFF. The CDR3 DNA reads TGCGCCAGCAGCTTGTATGCAGGAGTGAACACTGAAGCTTTCTTT.